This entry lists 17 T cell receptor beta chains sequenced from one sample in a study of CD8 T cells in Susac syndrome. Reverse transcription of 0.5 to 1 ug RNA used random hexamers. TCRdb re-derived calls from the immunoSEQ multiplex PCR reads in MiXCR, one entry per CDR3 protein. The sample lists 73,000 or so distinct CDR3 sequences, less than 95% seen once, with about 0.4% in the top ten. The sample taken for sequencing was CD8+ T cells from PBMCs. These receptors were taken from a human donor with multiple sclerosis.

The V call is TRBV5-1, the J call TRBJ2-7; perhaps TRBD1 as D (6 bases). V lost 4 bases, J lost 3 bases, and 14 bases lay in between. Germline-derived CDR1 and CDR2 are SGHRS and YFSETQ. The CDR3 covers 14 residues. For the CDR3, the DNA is TGCGCCAGCAGCACCTATCAGGGGAACTACGAGCAGTACTTC. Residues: CASSTYQGNYEQYF.

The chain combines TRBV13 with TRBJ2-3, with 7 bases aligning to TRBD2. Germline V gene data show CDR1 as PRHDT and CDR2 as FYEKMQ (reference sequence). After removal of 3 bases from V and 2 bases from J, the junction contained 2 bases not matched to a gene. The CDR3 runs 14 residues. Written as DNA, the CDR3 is TGTGCCAGCAGCTTCCTAGCGGACACAGATACGCAGTATTTT. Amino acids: CASSFLADTDTQYF.

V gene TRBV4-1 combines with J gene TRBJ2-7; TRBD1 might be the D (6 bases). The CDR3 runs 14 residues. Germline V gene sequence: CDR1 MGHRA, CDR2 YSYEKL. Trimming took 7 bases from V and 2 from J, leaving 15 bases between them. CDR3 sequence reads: CASTQRGNAYEQYF. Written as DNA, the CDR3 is TGCGCCAGCACTCAAAGGGGGAACGCCTACGAGCAGTACTTC.

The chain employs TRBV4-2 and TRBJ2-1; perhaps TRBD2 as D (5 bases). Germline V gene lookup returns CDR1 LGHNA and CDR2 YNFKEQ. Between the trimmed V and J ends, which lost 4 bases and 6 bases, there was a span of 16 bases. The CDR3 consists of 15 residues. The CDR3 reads CASSPERLTINEQFF. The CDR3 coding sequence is TGTGCCAGCAGCCCAGAGCGACTGACTATCAATGAGCAGTTCTTC.

The CDR3 DNA is TGTGCCAGCAGTCCTTTCTCCGGGACAAAGGCCACTGAAGCTTTCTTT. Protein: CASSPFSGTKATEAFF. The gene calls are TRBV9 and TRBJ1-1; TRBD1 is a possible D gene (6 bases). With 5 bases removed from V and 4 bases from J, the gap between germline ends came to 21 bases. CDR1 and CDR2 from the germline V gene are SGDLS and YYNGEE. This CDR3 spans 16 amino acids.

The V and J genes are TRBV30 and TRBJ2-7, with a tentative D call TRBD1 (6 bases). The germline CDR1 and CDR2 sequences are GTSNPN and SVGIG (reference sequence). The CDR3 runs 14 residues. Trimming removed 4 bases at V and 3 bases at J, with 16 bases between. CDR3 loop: CAWISSDSNYEQYF. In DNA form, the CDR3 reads TGTGCCTGGATTTCCTCGGACAGCAACTACGAGCAGTACTTC.

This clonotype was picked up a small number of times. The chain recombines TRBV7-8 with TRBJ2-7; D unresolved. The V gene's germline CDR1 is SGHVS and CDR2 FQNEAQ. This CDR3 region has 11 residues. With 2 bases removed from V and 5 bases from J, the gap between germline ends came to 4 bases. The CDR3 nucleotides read TGTGCCAGCAGCTTATCCGACGAGCAGTACTTC. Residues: CASSLSDEQYF.

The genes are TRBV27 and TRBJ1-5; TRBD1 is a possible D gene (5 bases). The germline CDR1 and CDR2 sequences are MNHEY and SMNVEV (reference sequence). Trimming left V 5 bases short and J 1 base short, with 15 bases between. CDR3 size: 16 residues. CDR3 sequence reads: CASSLRWGASNQPQHF. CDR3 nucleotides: TGTGCCAGCAGTCTCCGTTGGGGCGCGAGCAATCAGCCCCAGCATTTT.

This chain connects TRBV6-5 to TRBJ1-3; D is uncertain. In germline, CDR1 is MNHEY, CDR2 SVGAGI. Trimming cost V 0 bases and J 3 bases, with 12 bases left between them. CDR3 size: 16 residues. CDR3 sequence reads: CASSYSDPDLGNTIYF. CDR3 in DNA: TGTGCCAGCAGTTACTCGGATCCAGACCTTGGAAACACCATATATTTT.

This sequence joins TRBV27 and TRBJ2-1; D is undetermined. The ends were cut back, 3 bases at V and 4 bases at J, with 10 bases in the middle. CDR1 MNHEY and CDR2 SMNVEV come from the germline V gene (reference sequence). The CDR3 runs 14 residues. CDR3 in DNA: TGTGCCAGCAGTTTCCCGTCAAGATACAATGAGCAGTTCTTC. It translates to CASSFPSRYNEQFF.

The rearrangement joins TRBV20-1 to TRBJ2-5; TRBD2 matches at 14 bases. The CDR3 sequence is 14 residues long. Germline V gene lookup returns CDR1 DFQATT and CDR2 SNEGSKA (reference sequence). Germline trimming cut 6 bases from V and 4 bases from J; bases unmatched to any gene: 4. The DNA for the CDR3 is TGCAGTGCCCTCGGACTAGCGGGAGGAGAGACCCAGTACTTC. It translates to CSALGLAGGETQYF.

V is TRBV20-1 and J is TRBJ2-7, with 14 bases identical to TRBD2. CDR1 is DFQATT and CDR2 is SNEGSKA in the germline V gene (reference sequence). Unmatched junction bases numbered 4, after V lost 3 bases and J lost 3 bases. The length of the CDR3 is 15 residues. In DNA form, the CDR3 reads TGCAGTGCTAGGGGACTAGCGGGAGTATACTACGAGCAGTACTTC. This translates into CSARGLAGVYYEQYF.

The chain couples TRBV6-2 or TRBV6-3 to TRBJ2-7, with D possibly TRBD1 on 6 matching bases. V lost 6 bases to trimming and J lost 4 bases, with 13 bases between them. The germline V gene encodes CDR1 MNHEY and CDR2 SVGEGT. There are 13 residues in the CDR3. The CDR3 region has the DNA TGTGCCAGCAGGCGTGGGGGCGGGTACGAGCAGTACTTC. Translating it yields CASRRGGGYEQYF.

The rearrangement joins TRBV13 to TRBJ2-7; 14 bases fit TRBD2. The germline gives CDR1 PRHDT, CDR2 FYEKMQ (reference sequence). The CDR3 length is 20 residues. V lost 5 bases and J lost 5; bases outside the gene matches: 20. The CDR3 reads CASSPTVSRLAGGPSHEQYF. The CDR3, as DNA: TGTGCCAGCAGCCCGACTGTTTCGAGACTAGCGGGAGGGCCATCCCACGAGCAGTACTTC.

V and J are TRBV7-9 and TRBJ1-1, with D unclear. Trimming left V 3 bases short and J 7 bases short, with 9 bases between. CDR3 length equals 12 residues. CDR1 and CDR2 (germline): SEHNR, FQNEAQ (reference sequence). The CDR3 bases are TGTGCCAGCAGCTTGATAGGTGTTGAAGCTTTCTTT. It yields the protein CASSLIGVEAFF.

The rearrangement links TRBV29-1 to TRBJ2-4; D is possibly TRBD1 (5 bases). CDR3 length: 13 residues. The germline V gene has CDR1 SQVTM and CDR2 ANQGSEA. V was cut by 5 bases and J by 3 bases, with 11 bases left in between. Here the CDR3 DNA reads TGCAGCGTTCTAACAGGCGACAAAAACATTCAGTACTTC. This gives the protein CSVLTGDKNIQYF. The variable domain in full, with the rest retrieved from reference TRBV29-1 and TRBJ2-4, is SAVISQKPSRDICQRGTSLTIQCQVDSQVTMMFWYRQQPGQSLTLIATANQGSEATYESGFVIDKFPISRPNLTFSTLTVSNMSPEDSSIYLCSVLTGDKNIQYFGAGTRLSVL.

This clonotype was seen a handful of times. The CDR3 sequence: CSASGQGRNTIYF. In DNA, the CDR3 is TGCAGCGCCTCAGGGCAGGGCAGAAACACCATATATTTT. This chain joins TRBV29-1 and TRBJ1-3; possibly TRBD1 for D (5 bases). The CDR3 sequence is 13 residues long. Germline CDR1 reads SQVTM; CDR2 reads ANQGSEA. V shed 7 bases and J shed 5 bases, with 15 bases lying between them.